Listed below are T cell receptor beta chains from one sample, sequenced in a study of OX40 agonist ivuxolimab in advanced cancers. Clones were read by immunoSEQ multiplex PCR, and TCRdb kept only the in-frame ones, dropping some. The sample lists some 39,000 clones; approximately 80% were seen once. This sample comprised CD4+ or CD8+ T cells sorted from blood, obtained in a trial of the OX40 agonist ivuxolimab. The receptors derive from an adult with an advanced solid tumor such as melanoma, head and neck, liver or kidney cancer. Each CDR3 is given with its conserved first and last residue. A D gene is named only where the DNA matches it firmly.

j_call v_call d_call cdr3_aa
TRBJ2-2 TRBV5-1 . CASRRNTGELFF
TRBJ2-7 TRBV7-9 . CASSRVITGDEQYF
TRBJ2-7 TRBV7-2 TRBD2 CASSLLAGVIYEQYF
TRBJ1-2 TRBV10-3 . CAISESRGDYGYTF
TRBJ2-3 TRBV7-3 TRBD2 CASSLTSGGRTDTQYF
TRBJ1-1 TRBV5-1 . CASSLVTGNKLAFF
TRBJ1-6 TRBV5-6 . CASSFDGVGSPLHF
TRBJ2-3 TRBV7-9 . CASSLDSTDTQYF
TRBJ2-1 TRBV7-2 TRBD1 CASSRQGNEQFF
TRBJ2-3 TRBV19 . CASSMNRGGTDTQYF